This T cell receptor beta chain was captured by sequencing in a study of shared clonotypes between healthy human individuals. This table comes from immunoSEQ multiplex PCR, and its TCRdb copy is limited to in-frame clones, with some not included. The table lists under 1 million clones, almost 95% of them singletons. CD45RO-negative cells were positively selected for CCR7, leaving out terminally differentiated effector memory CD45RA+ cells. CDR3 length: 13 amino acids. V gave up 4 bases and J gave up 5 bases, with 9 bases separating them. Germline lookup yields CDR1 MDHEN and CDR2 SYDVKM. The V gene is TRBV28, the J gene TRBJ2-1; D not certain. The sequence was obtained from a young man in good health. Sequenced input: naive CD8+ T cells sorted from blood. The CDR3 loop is CASSSARHNEQFF. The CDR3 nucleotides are TGTGCCAGCAGTTCAGCGAGGCACAATGAGCAGTTCTTC.